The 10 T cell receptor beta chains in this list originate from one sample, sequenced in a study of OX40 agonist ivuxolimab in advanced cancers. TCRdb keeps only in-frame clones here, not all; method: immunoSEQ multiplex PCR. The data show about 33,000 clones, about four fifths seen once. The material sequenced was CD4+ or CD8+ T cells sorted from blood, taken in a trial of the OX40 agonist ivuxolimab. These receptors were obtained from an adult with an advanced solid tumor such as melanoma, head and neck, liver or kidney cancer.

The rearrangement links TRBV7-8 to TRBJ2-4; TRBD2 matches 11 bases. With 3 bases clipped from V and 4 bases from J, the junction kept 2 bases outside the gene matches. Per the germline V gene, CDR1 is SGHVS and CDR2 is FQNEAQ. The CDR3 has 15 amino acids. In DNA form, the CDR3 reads TGTGCCAGCAGCTTTCTAGCGGGGGGAAAAAACATTCAGTACTTC. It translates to CASSFLAGGKNIQYF.

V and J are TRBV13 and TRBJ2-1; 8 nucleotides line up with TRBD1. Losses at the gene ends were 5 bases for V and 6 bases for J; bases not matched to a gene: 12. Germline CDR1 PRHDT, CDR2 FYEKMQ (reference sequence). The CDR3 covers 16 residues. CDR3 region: CASSQALDRGSNEQFF. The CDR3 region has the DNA TGTGCCAGCAGCCAGGCTTTAGACAGGGGTTCCAATGAGCAGTTCTTC.

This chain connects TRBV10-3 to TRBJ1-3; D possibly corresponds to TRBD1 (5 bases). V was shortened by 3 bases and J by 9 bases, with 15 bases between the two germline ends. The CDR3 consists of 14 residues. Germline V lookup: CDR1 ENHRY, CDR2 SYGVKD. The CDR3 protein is CAISDEGLVSTIYF. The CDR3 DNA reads TGTGCCATCAGTGATGAGGGGCTGGTCAGCACCATATATTTT.

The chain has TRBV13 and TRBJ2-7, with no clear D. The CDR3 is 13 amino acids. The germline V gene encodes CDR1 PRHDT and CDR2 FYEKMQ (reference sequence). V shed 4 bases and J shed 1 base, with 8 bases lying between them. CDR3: CASSSELSYEQYF. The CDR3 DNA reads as TGTGCCAGCAGCTCAGAGTTATCCTACGAGCAGTACTTC. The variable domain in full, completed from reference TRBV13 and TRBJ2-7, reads AAGVIQSPRHLIKEKRETATLKCYPIPRHDTVYWYQQGPGQDPQFLISFYEKMQSDKGSIPDRFSAQQFSDYHSELNMSSLELGDSALYFCASSSELSYEQYFGPGTRLTVT.

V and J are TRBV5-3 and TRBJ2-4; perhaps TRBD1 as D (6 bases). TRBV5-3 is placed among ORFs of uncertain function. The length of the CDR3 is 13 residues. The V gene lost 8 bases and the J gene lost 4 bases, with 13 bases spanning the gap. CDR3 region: CARLGDRKNIQYF. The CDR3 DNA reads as TGTGCCAGGTTGGGAGACAGGAAAAACATTCAGTACTTC.

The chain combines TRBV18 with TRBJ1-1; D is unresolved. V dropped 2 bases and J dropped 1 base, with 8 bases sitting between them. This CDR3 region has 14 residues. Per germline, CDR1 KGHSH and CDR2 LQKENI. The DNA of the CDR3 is TGTGCCAGCTCACCAGCCGCAGGGAACACTGAAGCTTTCTTT. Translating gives CASSPAAGNTEAFF.

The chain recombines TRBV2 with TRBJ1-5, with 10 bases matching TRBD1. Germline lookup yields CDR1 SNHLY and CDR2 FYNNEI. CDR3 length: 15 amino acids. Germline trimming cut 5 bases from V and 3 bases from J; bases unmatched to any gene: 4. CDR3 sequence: CASSSGTGVNQPQHF. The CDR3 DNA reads TGTGCCAGCAGTTCCGGGACAGGGGTCAATCAGCCCCAGCATTTT.

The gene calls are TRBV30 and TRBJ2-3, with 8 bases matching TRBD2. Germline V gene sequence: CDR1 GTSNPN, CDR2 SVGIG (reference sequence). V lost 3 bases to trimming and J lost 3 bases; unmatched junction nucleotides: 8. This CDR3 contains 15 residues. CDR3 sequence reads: CAWSPGGASTDTQYF. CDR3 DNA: TGTGCCTGGAGCCCCGGGGGGGCGTCGACAGATACGCAGTATTTT. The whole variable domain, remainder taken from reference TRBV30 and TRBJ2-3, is SQTIHQWPATLVQPVGSPLSLECTVEGTSNPNLYWYRQAAGRGLQLLFYSVGIGQISSEVPQNLSASRPQDRQFILSSKKLLLSDSGFYLCAWSPGGASTDTQYFGPGTRLTVL.

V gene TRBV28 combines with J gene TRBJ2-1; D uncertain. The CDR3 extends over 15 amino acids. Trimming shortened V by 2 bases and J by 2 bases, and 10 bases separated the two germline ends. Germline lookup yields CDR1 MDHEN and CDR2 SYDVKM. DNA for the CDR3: TGTGCCAGCAGTTTAAGCAACCGCGCCTACAATGAGCAGTTCTTC. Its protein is CASSLSNRAYNEQFF.

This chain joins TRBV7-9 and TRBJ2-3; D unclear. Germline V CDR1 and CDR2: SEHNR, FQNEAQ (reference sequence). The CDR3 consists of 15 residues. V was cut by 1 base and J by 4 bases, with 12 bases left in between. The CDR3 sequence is CASSLVDYGPDTQYF. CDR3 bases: TGTGCCAGCAGCTTAGTCGATTATGGTCCAGATACGCAGTATTTT.